These T cell receptor beta chains were read from a single sample in a study of CD8+ T cells in alopecia areata. Using immunoSEQ multiplex PCR, the repertoire was profiled, and TCRdb retains in-frame clones only, with some absent. This table holds 150,000 to 200,000 clones, approximately 56% found once. The source material was CD4+ T cells sorted from blood, sampled at week 4, from a patient treated with tofacitinib. Source of these receptors: a human donor with alopecia areata. CDR3s include the opening cysteine and the closing phenylalanine or tryptophan. D genes are given only for firm matches. Rows give clone size only sometimes, using once, few, many, or a class for an expanded clone.

v_gene	abundance	d_gene	j_gene	CDR3aa	CDR3nt
TRBV29-1	-	-	TRBJ1-1	CSVDEGGTSTEAFF	TGCAGCGTAGACGAAGGGGGTACGAGCACTGAAGCTTTCTTT
TRBV18	-	-	TRBJ2-3	CASSRRDPKDTQYF	TGTGCCAGCTCACGTAGGGACCCGAAGGATACGCAGTATTTT
TRBV2	-	-	TRBJ2-5	CASSDRGGQGGTQYF	TGTGCCAGCAGTGACCGGGGGGGACAGGGAGGAACCCAGTACTTC
TRBV23-1	-	-	TRBJ2-7	CASSQPTGNEQYF	TGCGCCAGCAGTCAGCCGACAGGTAACGAGCAGTACTTC
TRBV29-1	few	-	TRBJ1-4	CSAFNEKLFF	TGCAGCGCCTTTAATGAAAAACTGTTTTTT
TRBV29-1	-	-	TRBJ1-1	CSVQTGGNTEAFF	TGCAGCGTTCAGACCGGAGGGAACACTGAAGCTTTCTTT
TRBV11-2	-	TRBD1	TRBJ2-1	CASSPGQTYNEQFF	TGTGCCAGCAGCCCGGGACAGACCTACAATGAGCAGTTCTTC
TRBV7-9	-	-	TRBJ2-2	CAPSQGISDAGELFF	TGTGCCCCCTCCCAGGGGATTAGCGATGCCGGGGAGCTGTTTTTT
TRBV5-1	-	TRBD1	TRBJ1-5	CASSFGQGSNQPQHF	TGCGCCAGCAGCTTCGGACAGGGTAGCAATCAGCCCCAGCATTTT
TRBV18	-	TRBD1	TRBJ1-6	CASSPGQTNSPLHF	TGTGCCAGCTCACCGGGACAGACTAATTCACCCCTCCACTTT
TRBV28	-	-	TRBJ2-3	CASSFDRSSTDTQYF	TGTGCCAGCAGTTTTGACAGGAGTAGCACAGATACGCAGTATTTT
TRBV7-2	-	TRBD2	TRBJ2-2	CASRLRGGRNTGELFF	TGTGCCAGCAGACTCCGGGGGGGCCGGAACACCGGGGAGCTGTTTTTT
TRBV4-3	-	TRBD1	TRBJ2-5	CASSQEDGRQGFRETQYF	TGCGCCAGCAGCCAAGAAGATGGCCGACAGGGGTTTCGAGAGACCCAGTACTTC
TRBV2	-	-	TRBJ1-1	CASRPTANTEAFF	TGTGCCAGCAGACCCACCGCAAACACTGAAGCTTTCTTT
TRBV15	-	-	TRBJ1-2	CATSRDQAGYTF	TGTGCCACCAGCAGAGATCAGGCAGGCTACACCTTC
TRBV4-3	once	-	TRBJ2-1	CASSAGPKGSSYNEQFF	TGCGCCAGCAGCGCCGGACCGAAAGGGAGCTCCTACAATGAGCAGTTCTTC
TRBV5-6	once	-	TRBJ2-7	CASSSAEGSYEQYF	TGTGCCAGCAGCTCTGCCGAGGGTTCCTACGAGCAGTACTTC
TRBV5-4	few	-	TRBJ1-3	CASSFGGSVDTIYF	TGTGCCAGCAGCTTTGGGGGCTCGGTCGACACCATATATTTT
TRBV6-1	-	-	TRBJ2-5	CASSDERGMETQYF	TGTGCCAGCAGTGATGAGAGGGGAATGGAGACCCAGTACTTC
TRBV5-1	-	TRBD1	TRBJ2-7	CASSLMTGLLGEQYF	TGCGCCAGCAGCTTGATGACAGGGCTTTTGGGGGAGCAGTACTTC
TRBV30	-	TRBD1	TRBJ1-3	CALYRGNSGNTIYF	TGTGCCTTATACAGGGGAAACTCTGGAAACACCATATATTTT
TRBV5-4	-	TRBD1	TRBJ2-7	CASSKSGQGSYEQYF	TGTGCCAGCAGCAAATCGGGACAGGGCTCCTACGAGCAGTACTTC
TRBV4-1	-	-	TRBJ2-1	CASSQDILRASYNEQFF	TGCGCCAGCAGCCAAGATATATTGAGGGCTTCCTACAATGAGCAGTTCTTC
TRBV30	-	TRBD1	TRBJ2-2	CAWSVLAGGTGELFF	TGTGCCTGGAGTGTACTGGCAGGGGGCACCGGGGAGCTGTTTTTT
TRBV6-5	few	-	TRBJ2-7	CASSRDISYEQYF	TGTGCCAGCAGTCGGGACATTTCCTACGAGCAGTACTTC
TRBV18	few	TRBD1	TRBJ1-5	CASSAPGQGGQPQHF	TGTGCCAGCTCAGCCCCGGGACAGGGTGGTCAGCCCCAGCATTTT
TRBV5-1	few	TRBD1	TRBJ2-5	CASSLSQGEETQYF	TGCGCCAGCAGCTTGAGTCAGGGGGAAGAGACCCAGTACTTC
TRBV29-1	few	-	TRBJ2-2	CSVYRLSGELFF	TGCAGCGTTTACCGTTTATCCGGGGAGCTGTTTTTT
TRBV19	-	-	TRBJ2-5	CASSIGAGGQETQYF	TGTGCCAGTAGTATAGGCGCAGGGGGGCAAGAGACCCAGTACTTC
TRBV28	-	-	TRBJ2-5	CASSFWGAAYF	TGTGCCAGCAGTTTCTGGGGGGCAGCCTACTTC
TRBV7-2	-	-	TRBJ1-2	CASSFEGYGYTF	TGTGCCAGCAGCTTTGAGGGGTATGGCTACACCTTC
TRBV30	-	-	TRBJ2-2	CAWSRTRYTGELFF	TGTGCCTGGAGTAGGACTCGCTACACCGGGGAGCTGTTTTTT
TRBV7-2	few	TRBD2	TRBJ2-3	CASSVAPLLAGGTDTQYF	TGTGCCAGCAGCGTCGCCCCGTTACTAGCGGGGGGGACAGATACGCAGTATTTT
TRBV30	-	-	TRBJ1-5	CAWSVQGGLGQPQHF	TGTGCCTGGAGTGTACAAGGGGGGCTGGGTCAGCCCCAGCATTTT
TRBV29-1	few	TRBD1	TRBJ1-1	CSAGGTNTEAFF	TGCAGCGCAGGGGGCACGAACACTGAAGCTTTCTTT
TRBV10-3	-	-	TRBJ2-5	CAISTSYGLSGETQYF	TGTGCCATCAGCACCAGCTACGGCCTCTCGGGAGAGACCCAGTACTTC
TRBV4-1	-	-	TRBJ2-5	CASSQGGRETQYF	TGCGCCAGCAGCCAAGGGGGGCGAGAGACCCAGTACTTC
TRBV30	few	-	TRBJ1-1	CAWTAGANTEAFF	TGTGCCTGGACGGCCGGGGCGAACACTGAAGCTTTCTTT
TRBV4-1	few	-	TRBJ1-6	CASSQDGQVGSPLHF	TGCGCCAGCAGCCAAGATGGGCAGGTGGGGTCACCCCTCCACTTT
TRBV30	-	-	TRBJ1-1	CAWSRRRDTEAFF	TGTGCCTGGAGTCGACGTCGGGACACTGAAGCTTTCTTT
TRBV4-3	few	-	TRBJ1-2	CASSQGGLDGYTF	TGCGCCAGCAGCCAAGGGGGTTTGGACGGCTACACCTTC
TRBV4-1	-	-	TRBJ1-1	CASSHTGRMNTEAFF	TGCGCCAGCAGCCACACGGGCAGAATGAACACTGAAGCTTTCTTT
TRBV29-1	-	-	TRBJ1-6	CSVRGGSYNSPLHF	TGCAGCGTTCGGGGGGGATCCTATAATTCACCCCTCCACTTT
TRBV4-3	-	-	TRBJ2-5	CASSQDLQETQYF	TGCGCCAGCAGCCAAGACCTCCAAGAGACCCAGTACTTC
TRBV25-1	-	-	TRBJ1-1	CASSEVSGNTEAFF	TGTGCCAGCAGTGAAGTCTCCGGGAACACTGAAGCTTTCTTT